This is a list of T cell receptor beta chains from one sample in a study of blood T cell repertoires in COVID-19. The assay was immunoSEQ multiplex PCR, and TCRdb's table has in-frame clones only and misses some. The repertoire includes 130,000 or so clones, around 89% of them detected once, and 4.3% sits in the top ten. The material sequenced was peripheral blood. The receptors stem from a man aged 55-75 years with COVID-19, enrolled during active disease. Both conserved end residues are part of each CDR3. Fields, in order: D gene, V gene, clone size, J gene, CDR3 protein, CDR3 DNA. A D gene is named only where the DNA matches it firmly. Clone sizes are given selectively: once, few, many, or a class where the clone is expanded.

TRBD1	TRBV19	NA	TRBJ1-2	CASSRTGGPANYGYTF	TGTGCCAGTAGTAGGACAGGGGGCCCCGCTAACTATGGCTACACCTTC
TRBD1	TRBV27	NA	TRBJ1-6	CASSSGVGTGNSPLHF	TGTGCCAGCAGTTCGGGGGTCGGGACAGGGAACTCACCCCTCCACTTT
TRBD1	TRBV29-1	NA	TRBJ1-1	CSVADRGGTEAFF	TGCAGCGTAGCGGACAGGGGGGGCACTGAAGCTTTCTTT
TRBD1	TRBV28	once	TRBJ1-5	CATRGGSNQPQHF	TGTGCCACCAGGGGGGGGAGCAATCAGCCCCAGCATTTT
TRBD1	TRBV11-3	NA	TRBJ2-7	CASSLHRGSYEQYF	TGTGCCAGCAGCTTACACAGGGGCTCCTACGAGCAGTACTTC
NA	TRBV4-3	NA	TRBJ1-6	CASSQDFRGSYNSPLHF	TGCGCCAGCAGCCAAGATTTCCGGGGCTCCTATAATTCACCCCTCCACTTT
NA	TRBV19	NA	TRBJ2-2	CASKSLPNTGELFF	TGTGCCAGTAAGAGTCTTCCGAACACCGGGGAGCTGTTTTTT
NA	TRBV25-1	NA	TRBJ2-5	CASSEPPGFETQYF	TGTGCCAGCAGTGAGCCACCGGGGTTCGAGACCCAGTACTTC
NA	TRBV7-6	NA	TRBJ1-3	CASSRGTNSGNTIYF	TGTGCCAGCAGCCGTGGGACAAACTCTGGAAACACCATATATTTT
NA	TRBV19	NA	TRBJ1-2	CASSRTSGTNYGYTF	TGTGCCAGTAGTAGAACCTCTGGCACTAACTATGGCTACACCTTC
TRBD1	TRBV19	NA	TRBJ2-7	CASSPGNWDRGSSEQYF	TGTGCCAGTAGCCCTGGTAATTGGGACAGGGGATCGAGCGAGCAGTACTTC
TRBD1	TRBV6-5	NA	TRBJ1-2	CASRQGLEGYTF	TGTGCCAGCAGACAGGGGCTAGAAGGCTACACCTTC
TRBD1	TRBV3-1/TRBV3-2	NA	TRBJ1-6	CASSQGQGAISPLHF	TGTGCCAGCAGCCAGGGACAGGGGGCGATTTCACCCCTCCACTTT
NA	TRBV20-1	NA	TRBJ1-6	CSAIDPSLYNSPLHF	TGCAGTGCTATTGACCCTAGCCTCTATAATTCACCCCTCCACTTT
TRBD1	TRBV14	NA	TRBJ1-6	CASSPWTGSNSPLHF	TGTGCCAGCAGTCCCTGGACAGGGTCGAATTCACCCCTCCACTTT
NA	TRBV7-9	NA	TRBJ1-6	CASSLRRQGGHSPLHF	TGTGCCAGCAGCTTAAGAAGGCAGGGTGGGCATTCACCCCTCCACTTT
NA	TRBV10-1	few	TRBJ2-3	CASSESQGDTQYF	TGCGCCAGCAGTGAGTCCCAGGGGGATACGCAGTATTTT
TRBD1	TRBV18	NA	TRBJ1-5	CASSPWTGQGAMAQPQHF	TGTGCCAGCTCACCATGGACGGGGCAGGGGGCGATGGCGCAGCCCCAGCATTTT
TRBD2	TRBV5-6	NA	TRBJ2-2	CASSLVVAGGPGELFF	TGTGCCAGCAGCTTGGTGGTAGCGGGGGGCCCCGGGGAGCTGTTTTTT
NA	TRBV7-2	NA	TRBJ1-1	CASTPSGGITEAFF	TGTGCCAGCACCCCCTCTGGAGGAATCACTGAAGCTTTCTTT
TRBD1	TRBV5-1	NA	TRBJ2-7	CASSLGTASYEQYF	TGCGCCAGCAGCCTGGGGACAGCCTCCTACGAGCAGTACTTC
NA	TRBV7-2	NA	TRBJ1-4	CASSLVGGIPEKLFF	TGTGCCAGCAGCTTAGTTGGAGGCATCCCTGAAAAACTGTTTTTT
NA	TRBV5-1	NA	TRBJ2-7	CASSRIGDEQYF	TGCGCCAGCAGCCGGATAGGGGACGAGCAGTACTTC
NA	TRBV2	NA	TRBJ2-5	CASDPDKETQYF	TGTGCCAGCGATCCCGACAAAGAGACCCAGTACTTC
TRBD1	TRBV5-5	NA	TRBJ1-5	CASSFGTGGRGQPQHF	TGTGCCAGCAGCTTCGGGACAGGGGGCAGGGGTCAGCCCCAGCATTTT